The TCR beta chain under discussion was sequenced for a study of neurological immune-mediated disorders. Findings and caveats of the study: While HTLV-1-associated myelopathy showed the greatest TCR clonal expansion, multiple sclerosis showed the least, falling below healthy controls. One cluster of related CDR3 sequences contained, by phylogenetic grouping, the repertoires of 18 of 34 multiple sclerosis patients and formed a possible signature.

A 10-nucleotide random UMI tagged transcripts in template-switch 5'RACE cDNA synthesis. Every sequencing run produced over 180 million TCR-beta sequences, and the sequences from any one run covered 15-18 subjects. MiXCR was run by TCRdb on the 5' RACE reads, yielding one entry per CDR3 protein. This table holds 50,000 to 60,000 distinct CDR3 sequences, over 3.5% found once. This clonotype was seen repeatedly, ten times or more. The antigen is undetermined. Trimming left V 4 bases short and J 1 base short, with 11 bases between. CDR3 length: 15 residues. Germline loops: CDR1 SGHRS, CDR2 YFSETQ. The specimen sequenced was CD4+ T cells from blood. The clonotype comes from a middle-aged woman with multiple sclerosis. The rearrangement joins TRBV5-1 to TRBJ2-2, with TRBD1 as a possible D gene (6 bases). As DNA, the CDR3 is TGCGCCAGCAGCCCCTCGGGACAGAACACCGGGGAGCTGTTTTTT. It translates to CASSPSGQNTGELFF.